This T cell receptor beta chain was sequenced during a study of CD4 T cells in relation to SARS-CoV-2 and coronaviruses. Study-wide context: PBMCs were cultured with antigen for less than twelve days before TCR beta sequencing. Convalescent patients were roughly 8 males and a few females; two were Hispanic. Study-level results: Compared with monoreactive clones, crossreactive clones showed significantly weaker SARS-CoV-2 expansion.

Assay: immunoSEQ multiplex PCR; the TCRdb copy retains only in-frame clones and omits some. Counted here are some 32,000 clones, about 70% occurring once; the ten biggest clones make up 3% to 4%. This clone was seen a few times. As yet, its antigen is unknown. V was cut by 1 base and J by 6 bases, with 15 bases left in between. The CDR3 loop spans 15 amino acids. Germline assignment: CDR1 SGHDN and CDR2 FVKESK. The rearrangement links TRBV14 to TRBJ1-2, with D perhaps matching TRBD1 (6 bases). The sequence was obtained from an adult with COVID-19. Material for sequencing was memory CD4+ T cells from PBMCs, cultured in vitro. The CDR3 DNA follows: TGTGCCAGCAGCCAAGTTAGCCCAAAGGGGGATGGCTACACCTTC. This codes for CASSQVSPKGDGYTF.